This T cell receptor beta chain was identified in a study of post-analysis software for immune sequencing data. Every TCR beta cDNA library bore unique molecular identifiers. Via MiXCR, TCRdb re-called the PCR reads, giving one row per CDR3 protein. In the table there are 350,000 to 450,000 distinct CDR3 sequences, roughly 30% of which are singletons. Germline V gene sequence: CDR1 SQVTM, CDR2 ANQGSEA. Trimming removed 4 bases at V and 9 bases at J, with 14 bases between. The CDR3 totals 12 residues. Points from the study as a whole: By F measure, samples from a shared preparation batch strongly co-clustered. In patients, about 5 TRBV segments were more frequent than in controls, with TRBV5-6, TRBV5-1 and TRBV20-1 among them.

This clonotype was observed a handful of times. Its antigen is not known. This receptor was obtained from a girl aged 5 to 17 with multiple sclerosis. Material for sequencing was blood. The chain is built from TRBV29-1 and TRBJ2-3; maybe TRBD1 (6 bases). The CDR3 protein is CSVGETGTTQYF. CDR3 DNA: TGCAGCGTTGGGGAGACAGGAACCACGCAGTATTTT.